This T cell receptor (beta chain) comes out of a study of blood T cell repertoires in COVID-19. Study-wide context: Acute and convalescent COVID-19 specimens originated in the United States, Italy and Spain. In each case, the material was cDNA or gDNA derived from T cells, B-cell-depleted T cells, or PBMCs.

Original processing methods: Reference gene primer amplification yielded estimated nucleated cell counts. Data came from immunoSEQ multiplex PCR; TCRdb stores just in-frame clones and leaves some out. V and J calls plus clone size are reproduced from that table; the DNA served to infer D and trimming. Among about 26,000 clones listed, approximately 81% were seen once. Germline V lookup: CDR1 SNHLY, CDR2 FYNNEI. V lost 6 bases, J lost 0 bases, and 11 bases stayed unmatched. This CDR3 spans 16 amino acids. The chain carries TRBV2 and TRBJ2-7, with 7 nucleotides matching TRBD1. The material sequenced was peripheral blood. This sequence was found in a man over 45 with active or convalescent COVID-19. The CDR3 here is CASRRPPGQFSYEQYF. Written as DNA, the CDR3 is TGTGCCAGCAGAAGGCCACCGGGACAGTTCTCCTACGAGCAGTACTTC. Filled out from reference TRBV2 and TRBJ2-7, the complete variable domain reads EPEVTQTPSHQVTQMGQEVILRCVPISNHLYFYWYRQILGQKVEFLVSFYNNEISEKSEIFDDQFSVERPDGSNFTLKIRSTKLEDSAMYFCASRRPPGQFSYEQYFGPGTRLTVT.